This is a list of T cell receptor beta chains from one sample in a study of cytomegalovirus exposure and HLA in healthy donors. TCRdb's copy holds only in-frame clones and misses some; the assay was immunoSEQ multiplex PCR. The sample has about 110,000 clones; approximately 80% are singletons. Sequenced sample: PBMCs. All receptors come from a man in his 60s in good health and CMV-seronegative. Each CDR3 is given with its conserved first and last residue. A D gene is named only where the DNA matches it firmly. Only part of the rows carry a size: once, few, many, or a class if the clone is expanded.

clone size | J gene | D gene | V gene | CDR3 protein | CDR3 DNA
. | TRBJ1-4 | . | TRBV28 | CASSTTGEGNEKLFF | TGTGCCAGCAGCACTACGGGGGAGGGTAACGAAAAACTGTTTTTT
. | TRBJ2-5 | . | TRBV11-2 | CASSPWGQGLETQYF | TGTGCCAGCAGTCCCTGGGGTCAGGGTTTAGAGACCCAGTACTTC
. | TRBJ2-1 | TRBD1 | TRBV11-2 | CASSPQGAFSYNEQFF | TGTGCCAGCAGCCCACAGGGGGCATTCTCCTACAATGAGCAGTTCTTC
. | TRBJ2-1 | TRBD1 | TRBV30 | CAWSSGTGGTYNEQFF | TGTGCCTGGAGTTCCGGGACAGGGGGTACCTACAATGAGCAGTTCTTC
few | TRBJ1-2 | . | TRBV5-1 | CASSRGVTGSGGYTF | TGCGCCAGCAGCCGCGGCGTTACAGGGAGTGGCGGCTACACCTTC
. | TRBJ2-5 | TRBD2 | TRBV15 | CATSRETGGFQETQYF | TGTGCCACCAGCAGAGAGACGGGGGGTTTCCAAGAGACCCAGTACTTC
. | TRBJ1-3 | . | TRBV5-4 | CASSLKGDTYSGNTIYF | TGTGCCAGCAGCTTGAAGGGGGACACATACTCTGGAAACACCATATATTTT
. | TRBJ2-5 | TRBD2 | TRBV7-7 | CASSLTASGGQETQYF | TGTGCCAGCAGCTTAACAGCTAGCGGGGGACAAGAGACCCAGTACTTC
. | TRBJ2-2 | . | TRBV9 | CASSPRDGGELFF | TGTGCCAGCAGCCCTCGCGATGGCGGGGAGCTGTTTTTT
few | TRBJ2-1 | . | TRBV7-9 | CATYAGTEQFF | TGTGCCACCTACGCCGGGACAGAGCAGTTCTTC
. | TRBJ1-5 | . | TRBV19 | CASSILAGGGNQPQHF | TGTGCCAGTAGTATTTTGGCGGGAGGAGGCAATCAGCCCCAGCATTTT
few | TRBJ1-3 | TRBD1 | TRBV7-9 | CASRPRGQGLSGNTIYF | TGTGCCAGCAGACCCAGGGGACAGGGCCTCTCTGGAAACACCATATATTTT
once | TRBJ2-1 | TRBD1 | TRBV5-1 | CASSVGTGHEQFF | TGCGCCAGCAGCGTGGGGACAGGACATGAGCAGTTCTTC
. | TRBJ2-5 | TRBD1 | TRBV5-1 | CASSPLLTGDSVTQYF | TGCGCCAGCAGCCCGCTCCTGACAGGGGATAGTGTGACCCAGTACTTC
. | TRBJ1-2 | . | TRBV19 | CASTPRPGENYGYTF | TGTGCCAGTACCCCCCGCCCAGGGGAGAACTATGGCTACACCTTC
few | TRBJ1-6 | . | TRBV9 | CASSVEPTSYNSPLHF | TGTGCCAGCAGCGTAGAACCTACCTCCTATAATTCACCCCTCCACTTT
. | TRBJ2-1 | . | TRBV7-3 | CASSPTRDTNEQFF | TGTGCCAGCAGCCCAACACGCGACACTAATGAGCAGTTCTTC
. | TRBJ1-1 | . | TRBV7-9 | CASTLTSTENTEAFF | TGTGCCAGCACCCTTACGTCGACAGAGAACACTGAAGCTTTCTTT
. | TRBJ2-3 | TRBD2 | TRBV7-2 | CASSLVGGGADTQYF | TGTGCCAGCAGCTTAGTGGGCGGGGGGGCAGATACGCAGTATTTT
. | TRBJ2-1 | . | TRBV6-4 | CASSVQPGHNEQFF | TGTGCCAGCAGTGTACAGCCTGGTCACAATGAGCAGTTCTTC
. | TRBJ2-2 | . | TRBV5-1 | CASSLGWATGELFF | TGCGCCAGCAGCTTGGGGTGGGCCACCGGGGAGCTGTTTTTT
. | TRBJ2-2 | . | TRBV30 | CAWSVPGSSPIYTGELFF | TGTGCCTGGAGTGTCCCGGGGTCCTCACCGATATACACTGGGGAGCTGTTTTTT
. | TRBJ2-2 | . | TRBV28 | CASSPVRADTGELFF | TGTGCCAGCAGCCCTGTCAGGGCGGACACCGGGGAGCTGTTTTTT
. | TRBJ2-5 | TRBD1 | TRBV7-9 | CASSLGTGGLQETQYF | TGTGCCAGCAGCTTAGGGACAGGGGGCTTACAAGAGACCCAGTACTTC
. | TRBJ2-1 | TRBD1 | TRBV19 | CASSPWDRGSNEQFF | TGTGCCAGTAGTCCCTGGGACAGGGGGAGCAATGAGCAGTTCTTC
. | TRBJ2-5 | TRBD2 | TRBV28 | CASSLGEGGTETQYF | TGTGCCAGCAGTTTGGGGGAGGGAGGGACGGAGACCCAGTACTTC
. | TRBJ1-1 | . | TRBV7-9 | CASSPGLGRTEAFF | TGTGCCAGCAGCCCCGGACTGGGGAGGACTGAAGCTTTCTTT
. | TRBJ2-2 | . | TRBV2 | CASRTTNTGELFF | TGTGCCAGCAGGACAACGAACACCGGGGAGCTGTTTTTT
. | TRBJ1-5 | . | TRBV7-9 | CASSLGGGNGNQPQHF | TGTGCCAGCAGCTTAGGCGGGGGGAACGGCAATCAGCCCCAGCATTTT
once | TRBJ1-4 | TRBD1 | TRBV5-1 | CASSPPDRGTNEKLFF | TGCGCCAGCAGCCCCCCAGACAGGGGTACTAATGAAAAACTGTTTTTT
. | TRBJ1-6 | . | TRBV4-3 | CASRSGYPDSPLHF | TGCGCCAGCAGGTCCGGGTACCCCGATTCACCCCTCCACTTT
. | TRBJ2-1 | . | TRBV18 | CASSPRGRTATYNEQFF | TGTGCCAGCTCACCAAGGGGACGGACAGCTACTTACAATGAGCAGTTCTTC
. | TRBJ1-2 | TRBD1 | TRBV5-8 | CASSRDRTNYGYTF | TGTGCCAGCAGCAGGGACAGGACCAACTATGGCTACACCTTC
. | TRBJ2-7 | TRBD1 | TRBV2 | CASSTGTETYEQYF | TGTGCCAGCAGTACCGGGACAGAAACCTACGAGCAGTACTTC
few | TRBJ2-1 | TRBD2 | TRBV6-1 | CASSERLMGRGSLARWDNEQFF | TGTGCCAGCAGTGAAAGGCTAATGGGGAGGGGCTCCTTAGCCCGGTGGGATAATGAGCAGTTCTTC
. | TRBJ2-3 | TRBD1 | TRBV7-3 | CASSPGGTQYF | TGTGCCAGCAGCCCAGGGGGCACGCAGTATTTT
. | TRBJ2-1 | TRBD1 | TRBV6-5 | CASSYADRDNEQFF | TGTGCCAGCAGTTACGCGGACAGGGACAATGAGCAGTTCTTC
. | TRBJ1-1 | . | TRBV5-4 | CASGLRRTAMNTEAFF | TGTGCCAGCGGACTAAGACGGACGGCTATGAACACTGAAGCTTTCTTT
. | TRBJ2-3 | . | TRBV20-1 | CSAHSTDTQYF | TGCAGTGCTCATAGCACAGATACGCAGTATTTT
. | TRBJ1-5 | . | TRBV28 | CASSYVGTLGNQPQHF | TGTGCCAGCAGTTATGTCGGGACACTTGGCAATCAGCCCCAGCATTTT
. | TRBJ2-2 | TRBD2 | TRBV4-1 | CASSQIAGGNGELFF | TGCGCCAGCAGCCAAATAGCGGGGGGGAACGGGGAGCTGTTTTTT
. | TRBJ2-7 | . | TRBV15 | CATSRDAGYEQYF | TGTGCCACCAGCAGAGATGCAGGGTACGAGCAGTACTTC
. | TRBJ2-2 | . | TRBV19 | CASSENALQWELFF | TGTGCCAGTAGTGAAAACGCCTTACAGTGGGAGCTGTTTTTT
. | TRBJ1-5 | TRBD1 | TRBV2 | CASSWDSLANQPQHF | TGTGCCAGCAGTTGGGACAGCTTAGCAAATCAGCCCCAGCATTTT
few | TRBJ1-2 | TRBD1 | TRBV7-3 | CASSLGSGGGDGYTF | TGTGCCAGCAGCTTAGGTTCAGGGGGCGGGGATGGCTACACCTTC
. | TRBJ2-2 | TRBD1 | TRBV30 | CAWSVPQTYGQGVPSHRIPGELFF | TGTGCCTGGAGTGTTCCCCAAACCTATGGACAGGGGGTTCCCTCGCATAGAATTCCCGGGGAGCTGTTTTTT
. | TRBJ2-3 | . | TRBV6-4 | CASSVESFPDRPDTQYF | TGTGCCAGCAGTGTTGAGAGTTTCCCCGATCGCCCAGATACGCAGTATTTT
. | TRBJ1-3 | TRBD1 | TRBV27 | CASSPIPLDRFSSGNTIYF | TGTGCCAGCAGTCCCATCCCTTTGGACAGGTTCAGCTCTGGAAACACCATATATTTT
few | TRBJ2-7 | . | TRBV7-2 | CASSLDRDRQYF | TGTGCCAGCAGCTTAGACAGGGATCGGCAGTACTTC
. | TRBJ1-2 | TRBD1 | TRBV6-1 | CASSADRGVYGYTF | TGTGCCAGCAGTGCGGACAGGGGGGTCTATGGCTACACCTTC
. | TRBJ2-1 | TRBD1 | TRBV27 | CASSGTAVPSSYNEQFF | TGTGCCAGCAGTGGGACAGCGGTCCCCTCGTCCTACAATGAGCAGTTCTTC
. | TRBJ1-1 | . | TRBV7-2 | CASSLQGGNTEAFF | TGTGCCAGCAGCTTGCAGGGTGGGAACACTGAAGCTTTCTTT
. | TRBJ1-2 | . | TRBV4-2 | CASSQDASNYGYTF | TGTGCCAGCAGCCAAGATGCGTCTAACTATGGCTACACCTTC